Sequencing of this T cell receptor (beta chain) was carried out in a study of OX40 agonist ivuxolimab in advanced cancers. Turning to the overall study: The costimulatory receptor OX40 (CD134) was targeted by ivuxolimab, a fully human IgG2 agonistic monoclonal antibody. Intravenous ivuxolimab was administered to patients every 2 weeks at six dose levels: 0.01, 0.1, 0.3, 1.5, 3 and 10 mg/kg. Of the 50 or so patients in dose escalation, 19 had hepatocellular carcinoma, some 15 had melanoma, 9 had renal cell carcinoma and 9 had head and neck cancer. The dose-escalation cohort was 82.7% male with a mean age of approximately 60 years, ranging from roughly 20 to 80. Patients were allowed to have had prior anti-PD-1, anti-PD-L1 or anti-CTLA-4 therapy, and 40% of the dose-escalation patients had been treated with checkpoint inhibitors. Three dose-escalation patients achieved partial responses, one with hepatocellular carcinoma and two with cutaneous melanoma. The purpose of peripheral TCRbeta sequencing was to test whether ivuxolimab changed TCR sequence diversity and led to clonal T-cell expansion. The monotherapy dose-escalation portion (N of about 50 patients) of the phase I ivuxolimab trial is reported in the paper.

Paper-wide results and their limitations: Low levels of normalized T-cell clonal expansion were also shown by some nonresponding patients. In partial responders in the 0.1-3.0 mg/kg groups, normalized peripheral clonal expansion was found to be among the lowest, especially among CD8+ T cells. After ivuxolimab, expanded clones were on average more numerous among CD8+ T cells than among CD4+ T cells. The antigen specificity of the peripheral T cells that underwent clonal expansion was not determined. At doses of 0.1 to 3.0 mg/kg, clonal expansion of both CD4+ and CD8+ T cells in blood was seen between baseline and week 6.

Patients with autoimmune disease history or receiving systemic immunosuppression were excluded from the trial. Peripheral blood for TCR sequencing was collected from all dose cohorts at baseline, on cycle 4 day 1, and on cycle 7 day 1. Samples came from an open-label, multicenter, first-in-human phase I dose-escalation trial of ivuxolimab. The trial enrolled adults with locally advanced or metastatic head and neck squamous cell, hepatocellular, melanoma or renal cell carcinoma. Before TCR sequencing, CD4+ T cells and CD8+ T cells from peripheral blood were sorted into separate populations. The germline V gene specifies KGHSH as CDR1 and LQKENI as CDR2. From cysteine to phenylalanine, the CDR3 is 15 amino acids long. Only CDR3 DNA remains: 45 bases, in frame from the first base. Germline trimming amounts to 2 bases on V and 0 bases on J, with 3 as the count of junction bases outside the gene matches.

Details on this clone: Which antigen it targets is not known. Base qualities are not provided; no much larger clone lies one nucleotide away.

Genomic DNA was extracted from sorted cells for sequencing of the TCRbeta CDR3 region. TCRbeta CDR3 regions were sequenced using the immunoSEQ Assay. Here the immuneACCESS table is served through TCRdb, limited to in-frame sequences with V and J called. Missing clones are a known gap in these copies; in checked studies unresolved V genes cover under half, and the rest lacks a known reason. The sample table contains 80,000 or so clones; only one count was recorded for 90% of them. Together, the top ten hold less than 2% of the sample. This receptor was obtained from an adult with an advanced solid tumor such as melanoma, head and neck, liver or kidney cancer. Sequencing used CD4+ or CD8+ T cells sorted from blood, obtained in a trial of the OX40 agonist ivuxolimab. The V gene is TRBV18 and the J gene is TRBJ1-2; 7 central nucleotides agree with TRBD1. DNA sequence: TGTGCCAGCTCACCAGCAACAGGGGCTAACTATGGCTACACCTTC. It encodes CASSPATGANYGYTF. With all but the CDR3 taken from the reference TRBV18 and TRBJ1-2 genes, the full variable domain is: NAGVMQNPRHLVRRRGQEARLRCSPMKGHSHVYWYRQLPEEGLKFMVYLQKENIIDESGMPKERFSAEFPKEGPSILRIQQVVRGDSAAYFCASSPATGANYGYTFGSGTRLTVV.